These 9 T cell receptor beta chains were sequenced from one sample in a study of blood T cell repertoires in COVID-19. Clones were read by immunoSEQ multiplex PCR, and TCRdb kept only the in-frame ones, dropping some. The data hold 300,000 to 450,000 clones, with over 65% observed a single time. The sequenced sample was peripheral blood. The receptors were gathered from a human donor with acute or convalescent COVID-19. The donor label of this sample is uncertain.

This chain connects TRBV15 to TRBJ2-7; 9 bases line up with TRBD1. After removal of 1 base from V and 2 bases from J, the junction contained 6 bases not matched to a gene. This CDR3 comprises 16 residues. In germline, CDR1 is LNHNV, CDR2 YYDKDF (reference sequence). The CDR3 region has the DNA TGTGCCACCAGCAGAGCACCCCGGGACAGGGCCTACGAGCAGTACTTC. It encodes CATSRAPRDRAYEQYF.

The chain recombines TRBV5-4 with TRBJ2-1; D may be TRBD2 (5 bases). The germline V and J ends were trimmed by 4 bases and 7 bases, with 15 bases remaining between them. CDR1 and CDR2 from the germline V gene are SGHNT and YYREEE (reference sequence). This CDR3 contains 14 residues. DNA of the CDR3: TGTGCCAGCAGCAGCGGCGTCACTTATAATGAGCAGTTCTTC. This translates into CASSSGVTYNEQFF.

V gene TRBV5-8 combines with J gene TRBJ2-1; TRBD2 agrees at 7 bases. This CDR3 is built from 17 residues. With 6 bases clipped from V and 1 base from J, the junction kept 13 bases outside the gene matches. Germline V CDR1 and CDR2: SGHTS, YDEGEE. The CDR3 region is CASTRGRLADSYNEQFF. CDR3 DNA: TGTGCCAGCACCCGAGGGCGACTAGCCGATTCCTACAATGAGCAGTTCTTC.

The chain has TRBV5-1 and TRBJ2-6, with D maybe TRBD2 (5 bases). The CDR3 covers 15 residues. Germline V gene sequence: CDR1 SGHRS, CDR2 YFSETQ. Trimming took off 2 bases at V and 2 bases at J, with 8 bases between the two ends. The CDR3 bases are TGCGCCAGCAGCTTCGGGGTGGCTGGGGCCAACGTCCTGACTTTC. Protein sequence: CASSFGVAGANVLTF.

About this clone: Within the sample, other DNA sequences also encode this same CDR3. The J gene is TRBJ1-3, the V gene TRBV9; a possible D gene is TRBD1 (5 bases). Trimming took 4 bases from V and 0 from J, leaving 8 bases between them. This CDR3 contains 14 residues. CDR1 is SGDLS, CDR2 YYNGEE, per germline. The CDR3 DNA reads TGTGCCAGCAGCCCCGGGGGCTCTGGAAACACCATATATTTT. As protein: CASSPGGSGNTIYF.

V gene TRBV19 combines with J gene TRBJ2-1; tentatively, D is TRBD2 (6 bases). V lost 2 bases, J lost 0 bases, and 14 bases lay in between. Germline CDR1 and CDR2: LNHDA and SQIVND (reference sequence). CDR3 length: 17 residues. CDR3: CASSIKSGASSYNEQFF. The CDR3 DNA reads TGTGCCAGTAGTATAAAGTCGGGAGCAAGCTCCTACAATGAGCAGTTCTTC. The whole variable domain, filled in from reference TRBV19 and TRBJ2-1, reads DGGITQSPKYLFRKEGQNVTLSCEQNLNHDAMYWYRQDPGQGLRLIYYSQIVNDFQKGDIAEGYSVSREKKESFPLTVTSAQKNPTAFYLCASSIKSGASSYNEQFFGPGTRLTVL.

The V call is TRBV30, the J call TRBJ1-5, with D perhaps TRBD1 (5 bases). Per the germline V gene, CDR1 is GTSNPN and CDR2 is SVGIG (reference sequence). CDR3 length equals 15 residues. V was trimmed by 2 bases and J by 6 bases, leaving 17 bases between them. CDR3 loop: CAWSPRGGESQPQHF. For the CDR3, the DNA is TGTGCCTGGAGTCCCCGGGGGGGGGAGAGTCAGCCCCAGCATTTT.

V is TRBV2 and J is TRBJ1-3, with a tentative D call TRBD1 (5 bases). Trimming stripped 4 bases from V and 4 bases from J, with 8 bases between. The CDR3 extends over 13 amino acids. Germline V lookup: CDR1 SNHLY, CDR2 FYNNEI. The CDR3 loop reads CASSAGPGNTIYF. The CDR3 DNA follows: TGTGCCAGCAGTGCAGGGCCCGGAAACACCATATATTTT.

The chain couples TRBV6-5 to TRBJ2-1, with 8 bases lining up with TRBD1. The V and J ends lost 6 bases and 8 bases, in that order; junction bases with no gene match: 6. This CDR3 has 13 amino acids. Germline values: CDR1 MNHEY, CDR2 SVGAGI. The DNA of the CDR3 is TGTGCCAGCAGCGTGACAGGGGTCCATGAGCAGTTCTTC. Amino acids: CASSVTGVHEQFF.